The source of this T cell receptor (beta chain) is a study of blood T cell repertoires in COVID-19. Study background: The United States, Italy and Spain were the sources of the acute and convalescent COVID-19 samples.

Trimming removed 3 bases at V and 6 bases at J, with 14 bases between. The CDR3 runs 15 residues. In germline, CDR1 is LNHDA, CDR2 SQIVND (reference sequence). Sequencing was performed with immunoSEQ multiplex PCR; in TCRdb, only in-frame clones are kept and a portion is missing. Among about 140,000 clones listed, around 90% were seen once. The sequenced material came from peripheral blood. This sequence was found in a man aged 55 to 70 with active or convalescent COVID-19. This chain connects TRBV19 to TRBJ2-2; the D gene is possibly TRBD1 (6 bases). CDR3 bases: TGTGCCAGTAGTATGGCAGGGGCGCTCGCCGGGGAGCTGTTTTTT. It specifies CASSMAGALAGELFF.